Following are 17 T cell receptor beta chains from one sample sequenced in a study of beta chain features in type 1 diabetes. The study reverse transcribed the entire isolated RNA, so it sequenced expressed TCRB transcripts. The assay was immunoSEQ multiplex PCR, and TCRdb's table has in-frame clones only and misses some. Seen here are hundreds of thousands of clones, approximately 31% observed once, and the top ten hold 0.065%. Sequencing input: naive CD4+ T cells from blood. The receptors stem from a man younger than 30 in good health.

The J gene is TRBJ2-3, the V gene TRBV4-3; D is uncertain. The ends were cut back, 0 bases at V and 0 bases at J, with 13 bases in the middle. CDR3 length: 17 residues. CDR1 LGHNA and CDR2 YSLEER come from the germline V gene. The CDR3 sequence: CASSQERSAPSTDTQYF. Here the CDR3 DNA reads TGCGCCAGCAGCCAAGAAAGGAGCGCTCCAAGCACAGATACGCAGTATTTT.

The DNA for the CDR3 is TGTGCCAGCAGCTCACCGGGACGAGACTCTGGAAACACCATATATTTT. The encoded protein is CASSSPGRDSGNTIYF. The chain combines TRBV5-6 with TRBJ1-3; tentative D call: TRBD1 (5 bases). Germline V gives CDR1 SGHDT, CDR2 YYEEEE. Trimming took off 3 bases at V and 0 bases at J, with 13 bases between the two ends. CDR3 length equals 16 residues.

The chain recombines TRBV9 with TRBJ2-2; D may correspond to TRBD1 or TRBD2 (6 bases each). CDR3 size: 16 residues. Trimming removed 4 bases from V and 2 bases from J, with 15 bases in between. The germline CDR1 and CDR2 sequences are SGDLS and YYNGEE. CDR3 protein: CASSTSRDTNTGELFF. The CDR3 nucleotides are TGTGCCAGCAGCACTAGCCGGGACACCAACACCGGGGAGCTGTTTTTT.

This clone was detected only a few times. The chain combines TRBV7-2 with TRBJ2-1, with unresolved D. This CDR3 region has 13 residues. Germline V gene data show CDR1 as SGHTA and CDR2 as FQGNSA. The V end was cut by 2 bases, the J end by 10 bases, with 12 bases between. CDR3 residues: CASSLSGGREQFF. CDR3 sequence (DNA): TGTGCCAGCAGCTTATCTGGCGGTCGGGAGCAGTTCTTC.

The chain has TRBV5-4 and TRBJ2-1, with TRBD2 identical over 9 bases. V dropped 4 bases and J dropped 12; count of bases not matched to a gene: 5. Germline CDR1 is SGHNT and CDR2 is YYREEE (reference sequence). This CDR3 is built from 12 residues. DNA for the CDR3: TGTGCCAGCAGCCGGACTAGCGATACGCAGTTCTTC. Encoded protein: CASSRTSDTQFF.

This clone came up a few times. The genes are TRBV10-3 and TRBJ2-7; 7 bases agree with TRBD1. The trim removed 4 bases at V and 3 bases at J, leaving 9 bases unmatched. This CDR3 comprises 15 residues. The V gene's germline CDR1 is ENHRY and CDR2 SYGVKD. CDR3 sequence (DNA): TGTGCCATCAGTGGTAAGACAGGGATTCTCTACGAGCAGTACTTC. Translating it yields CAISGKTGILYEQYF.

This chain links TRBV7-2 with TRBJ2-3; the match to TRBD2 covers 9 bases. Germline V gives CDR1 SGHTA, CDR2 FQGNSA. V dropped 4 bases and J dropped 14; count of bases not matched to a gene: 10. The CDR3 runs 13 residues. CDR3 sequence: CASSSQSPAGGYF. As DNA, the CDR3 is TGTGCCAGCAGCTCCCAATCACCAGCGGGGGGGTATTTT.

The chain recombines TRBV29-1 with TRBJ2-5; 8 bases align to TRBD1. From germline, CDR1 is SQVTM and CDR2 ANQGSEA. CDR3 length equals 13 residues. V lost 4 bases, J lost 1 base, and 2 bases stayed unmatched. The CDR3 sequence is CSVGTGSQETQYF. The CDR3 region has the DNA TGCAGCGTTGGGACAGGGTCCCAAGAGACCCAGTACTTC.

V is TRBV28 and J is TRBJ2-3, with 7 bases lining up with TRBD2. Germline-derived CDR1 and CDR2 are MDHEN and SYDVKM. V shed 11 bases and J 0 bases; nucleotides not matched to a gene: 2. The CDR3 extends over 12 amino acids. The DNA of the CDR3 is TGTGCCGGTAGCGGGAGCACAGATACGCAGTATTTT. It encodes CAGSGSTDTQYF.

The V gene is TRBV5-1, the J gene TRBJ2-7; TRBD2 matches 8 bases. CDR1 is SGHRS, CDR2 YFSETQ, per germline. The CDR3 spans 14 residues. With V trimmed by 2 bases and J by 5 bases, 6 bases remained unmatched. This chain's CDR3 is CASSLAGERNEQYF. As DNA, the CDR3 is TGCGCCAGCAGCTTAGCGGGAGAGAGGAACGAGCAGTACTTC.

To note about this clone: A read error may account for a junction end that differs from germline. V is TRBV19 and J is TRBJ2-4; 14 nucleotides match TRBD2. CDR3 length: 16 residues. Germline assignment: CDR1 LNHDA and CDR2 SQIVND (reference sequence). CDR3 sequence reads: CASSMERTSGRNIQYF. The DNA of the CDR3 is TGTGCCAGTAGTATGGAGAGGACTAGCGGGAGGAACATCCAGTACTTC.

The chain employs TRBV29-1 and TRBJ1-1; no clear D. This CDR3 contains 14 residues. Trimming took 3 bases from V and 0 from J, leaving 11 bases between them. CDR1 and CDR2 (germline): SQVTM, ANQGSEA. CDR3 nucleotide sequence: TGCAGCGTTGATTTCGGTGGGTTGAACACTGAAGCTTTCTTT. This codes for CSVDFGGLNTEAFF.

V and J are TRBV29-1 and TRBJ2-7, with TRBD2 identical over 8 bases. CDR3 length: 13 amino acids. Germline CDR1 SQVTM, CDR2 ANQGSEA. Unmatched junction bases numbered 6, after V lost 4 bases and J lost 4 bases. As DNA, the CDR3 is TGCAGCGTTGCGACTAGCGAAAAATACGAGCAGTACTTC. Its translation: CSVATSEKYEQYF.

V usage is TRBV7-2 and J usage is TRBJ2-7, with 12 bases that match TRBD1. Losses at the gene ends were 5 bases for V and 6 bases for J; bases not matched to a gene: 5. The CDR3 is made up of 14 amino acids. Germline loops: CDR1 SGHTA, CDR2 FQGNSA. In DNA, the CDR3 is TGTGCCAGCAGCGACCGGGACAGGGGGCGCGAGCAGTACTTC. Protein sequence: CASSDRDRGREQYF.

This chain uses TRBV7-9 with TRBJ2-7; D is perhaps TRBD1 or TRBD2 (5 bases each). The germline gives CDR1 SEHNR, CDR2 FQNEAQ (reference sequence). The CDR3 runs 14 residues. The V and J ends lost 4 bases and 3 bases respectively, with 13 bases between them. The CDR3 DNA sequence: TGTGCCAGCAGCTCATACGGGACCGACTACGAGCAGTACTTC. This encodes CASSSYGTDYEQYF.

This clone has more than one count but fewer than ten. The chain uses TRBV28 and TRBJ2-7; D may match TRBD1 or TRBD2 (6 bases each). CDR1 is MDHEN and CDR2 is SYDVKM in the germline V gene. The CDR3 is 14 amino acids. The V end lost 6 bases, the J end lost 3 bases, and 15 bases lay between the germline ends. The CDR3 protein is CASRQGGGIYEQYF. The CDR3, as DNA: TGTGCCAGCAGGCAAGGAGGGGGTATCTACGAGCAGTACTTC.

The chain uses TRBV7-9 and TRBJ2-1, with 9 bases lining up with TRBD2. The junction had 6 bases not matched to a gene; V was cut back by 5 bases and J by 4 bases. Germline V gene lookup returns CDR1 SEHNR and CDR2 FQNEAQ (reference sequence). This CDR3 region has 15 residues. This chain's CDR3 is CASSETSGLYNEQFF. In DNA, the CDR3 is TGTGCCAGCAGCGAGACTAGCGGCCTTTACAATGAGCAGTTCTTC.